Shown below are 30 T cell receptor beta chains from a single sample sequenced in a study of control samples from healthy donors and cancer patients. Some clones are missing from TCRdb's copy, which holds only in-frame ones; the method was immunoSEQ multiplex PCR. Here the sample spans about 98,000 clones, 75% to 85% being singletons. Sample: blood. The receptors were gathered from a woman aged 30 to 39 in good health.

V and J are TRBV6-5 and TRBJ1-6; 8 bases match TRBD1. V was clipped by 2 bases and J by 7 bases; unmatched bases: 4. The CDR3 runs 15 residues. Germline values: CDR1 MNHEY, CDR2 SVGAGI. The CDR3 is CASSYGGQGNSPLHF. CDR3 DNA: TGTGCCAGCAGTTACGGTGGACAGGGAAATTCACCCCTCCACTTT.

The chain combines TRBV11-2 with TRBJ2-7; D remains unclear. Deletions cut 1 base from V and 1 base from J, with 14 bases between. This CDR3 has 16 residues. Looked up from germline, CDR1 is SGHAT and CDR2 is FQNNGV. The CDR3 is CASSLVARTWSYEQYF. CDR3 in DNA: TGTGCCAGCAGCTTAGTTGCTAGGACGTGGTCCTACGAGCAGTACTTC.

The chain couples TRBV7-8 to TRBJ2-7, with 11 bases lining up with TRBD2. Germline CDR1 SGHVS, CDR2 FQNEAQ. Losses at the gene ends were 5 bases for V and 3 bases for J; bases not matched to a gene: 3. There are 14 residues in the CDR3. CDR3 region: CASSHTSGGYEQYF. CDR3 nucleotide sequence: TGTGCCAGCAGCCACACTAGCGGGGGCTACGAGCAGTACTTC.

The chain carries TRBV6-4 and TRBJ2-7; 9 positions match TRBD1. The CDR3 runs to 17 residues. The ends lost 11 bases at V and 0 bases at J; junction bases unmatched: 17. Germline CDR1 and CDR2: MRHNA and SNTAGT. The CDR3 protein is CARNRDRAPGSSYEQYF. The CDR3 DNA follows: TGTGCCCGGAATCGGGACAGGGCCCCTGGGAGCTCCTACGAGCAGTACTTC.

The gene calls are TRBV30 and TRBJ2-7; 9 nucleotides match TRBD2. Germline V gives CDR1 GTSNPN, CDR2 SVGIG (reference sequence). The ends lost 3 bases at V and 5 bases at J; junction bases unmatched: 8. This CDR3 is 14 amino acids long. CDR3 region: CAWRPAGGLDEQYF. CDR3 coding DNA: TGTGCCTGGAGGCCGGCGGGGGGGCTTGACGAGCAGTACTTC.

This clone came up a few times. Other DNA sequences of this sample code for an identical CDR3. The chain carries TRBV7-9 and TRBJ1-1; no clear D. Germline CDR1 and CDR2: SEHNR and FQNEAQ (reference sequence). This CDR3 spans 13 amino acids. Trimming removed 5 bases from V and 1 base from J, with 8 bases in between. The chain's CDR3 is CASSLDQNTEAFF. Written as DNA, the CDR3 is TGTGCCAGCAGCCTGGACCAGAACACTGAAGCTTTCTTT.

This chain uses TRBV7-2 with TRBJ1-4; 7 bases match TRBD1. This CDR3 contains 16 residues. V was clipped by 2 bases and J by 3 bases; unmatched bases: 6. Germline V gives CDR1 SGHTA, CDR2 FQGNSA. CDR3 sequence (DNA): TGTGCCAGCAGCTTACGGGCAGGGGGGCCTAATGAAAAACTGTTTTTT. Translating gives CASSLRAGGPNEKLFF.

This chain connects TRBV11-3 to TRBJ1-2, with 10 positions matching TRBD1. The CDR3 totals 17 residues. With V trimmed by 2 bases and J by 4 bases, 10 bases remained unmatched. The germline CDR1 and CDR2 sequences are SGHNT and YENEEA. CDR3 in amino acids: CASSLPGQGNKPYGYTF. CDR3 nucleotides: TGTGCCAGCAGCTTACCGGGACAGGGGAACAAACCCTATGGCTACACCTTC.

This chain links TRBV19 with TRBJ1-2, with D perhaps matching TRBD1 (5 bases). V shed 4 bases and J shed 4 bases, with 13 bases lying between them. This CDR3 contains 14 residues. Germline loops: CDR1 LNHDA, CDR2 SQIVND (reference sequence). The CDR3 loop is CASSKREGTYGYTF. DNA of the CDR3: TGTGCCAGTAGTAAACGGGAGGGGACCTATGGCTACACCTTC.

Only a few counts were recorded for this clone. V usage is TRBV5-6 and J usage is TRBJ1-2, with D tentatively TRBD1 (5 bases). Germline-derived CDR1 and CDR2 are SGHDT and YYEEEE. This CDR3 spans 19 amino acids. The germline V and J ends were trimmed by 0 bases and 6 bases, with 27 bases remaining between them. The CDR3 DNA is TGTGCCAGCAGCTTGGCCCTGGTGGCAGGGCCCTACCTTTCGGATGGCTACACCTTC. This sequence encodes CASSLALVAGPYLSDGYTF.

V is TRBV2 and J is TRBJ1-2, with 8 bases aligning to TRBD1. The CDR3 consists of 15 residues. Losses at the gene ends were 3 bases for V and 2 bases for J; bases not matched to a gene: 5. The germline V gene has CDR1 SNHLY and CDR2 FYNNEI. CDR3 bases: TGTGCCAGCAGTGACGGGACAGGCCTAAACTATGGCTACACCTTC. As protein: CASSDGTGLNYGYTF.

This rearrangement joins TRBV15 to TRBJ2-3; 10 bases agree with TRBD2. Unmatched junction bases numbered 5, after V lost 1 base and J lost 7 bases. The CDR3 totals 15 residues. Germline V gene lookup returns CDR1 LNHNV and CDR2 YYDKDF (reference sequence). The CDR3, as DNA: TGTGCCACCAGCAGAGTTAGCGGGGGGCCAAATACGCAGTATTTT. Its translation is CATSRVSGGPNTQYF.

The chain combines TRBV18 with TRBJ1-6; 7 bases are shared with TRBD1. This CDR3 comprises 14 residues. V gave up 6 bases and J gave up 9 bases; unmatched junction bases: 8. Per the germline V gene, CDR1 is KGHSH and CDR2 is LQKENI. The DNA for the CDR3 is TGTGCCAGCTCCCCCGGGACAGAATTTTCACCCCTCCACTTT. Its translation: CASSPGTEFSPLHF.

The V gene is TRBV5-1, the J gene TRBJ2-5; D possibly matches TRBD1 or TRBD2 (5 bases each). The V gene's germline CDR1 is SGHRS and CDR2 YFSETQ. Trimming pared 4 bases from V and 4 bases from J, leaving 11 bases between. This CDR3 has 13 amino acids. CDR3 amino acids: CASSGGFGETQYF. The CDR3 DNA reads TGCGCCAGCAGCGGGGGATTCGGAGAGACCCAGTACTTC.

This clone showed up just a few times. This chain joins TRBV5-8 and TRBJ1-5; D gene unclear. The ends were cut back, 0 bases at V and 12 bases at J, with 4 bases in the middle. The CDR3 has 10 residues. Per germline, CDR1 SGHTS and CDR2 YDEGEE. DNA for the CDR3: TGTGCCAGCAGCTTGGCAGGCCAGCATTTT. Encoded protein: CASSLAGQHF. Full variable domain (rest looked up from reference TRBV5-8 and TRBJ1-5): EAGVTQSPTHLIKTRGQQATLRCSPISGHTSVYWYQQALGLGLQFLLWYDEGEERNRGNFPPRFSGRQFPNYSSELNVNALELEDSALYLCASSLAGQHFGDGTRLSIL.

The sample holds a few counts of this clone. The chain links TRBV2 to TRBJ1-1; unclear D gene. The CDR3 consists of 13 residues. Germline V gene lookup returns CDR1 SNHLY and CDR2 FYNNEI. The V gene lost 5 bases and the J gene lost 4 bases, with 11 bases spanning the gap. For the CDR3, the DNA is TGTGCCAGCAGTTCTTTAGGTGTCACTGAAGCTTTCTTT. Its protein product is CASSSLGVTEAFF.

There are many counts of this clone. The genes are TRBV4-3 and TRBJ2-2; 8 bases match TRBD1. The V gene end was trimmed by 1 base and the J gene end by 5 bases; junction bases not matched to a gene: 9. This CDR3 has 17 amino acids. Germline values: CDR1 LGHNA, CDR2 YSLEER. CDR3 region: CASSQGSVTGATGELFF. The CDR3 DNA reads as TGCGCCAGCAGCCAAGGTTCCGTGACAGGGGCAACCGGGGAGCTGTTTTTT.

V is TRBV11-1 and J is TRBJ2-1; D possibly corresponds to TRBD2 (5 bases). Between the trimmed V and J ends, which lost 4 bases and 5 bases, there was a span of 18 bases. CDR3 length equals 16 residues. Germline CDR1 reads SGHAT; CDR2 reads FQDESV (reference sequence). CDR3 coding DNA: TGTGCCAGCAGCTCCAGAGATCCAGGAGCGGACAATGAGCAGTTCTTC. It yields the protein CASSSRDPGADNEQFF.

This rearrangement joins TRBV15 to TRBJ1-1; the D gene is possibly TRBD1 (6 bases). V dropped 8 bases and J dropped 2 bases, with 24 bases sitting between them. Germline V gives CDR1 LNHNV, CDR2 YYDKDF (reference sequence). The CDR3 totals 17 residues. CDR3 loop: CATSSGGGQRANTEAFF. The CDR3 coding sequence is TGTGCCACCTCGTCGGGGGGCGGGCAAAGGGCAAACACTGAAGCTTTCTTT.

The table lists this clone with a few counts. The gene calls are TRBV12-5 and TRBJ1-1, with TRBD1 identical over 7 bases. Germline V gene sequence: CDR1 LGHNT, CDR2 FRNRAP. This CDR3 region has 12 residues. Unmatched junction bases numbered 0, after V lost 2 bases and J lost 6 bases. CDR3 nucleotide sequence: TGTGCTAGTGGTTTGACAGGGGCTGAAGCTTTCTTT. Residues: CASGLTGAEAFF. The full variable domain, in which reference TRBV12-5 and TRBJ1-1 provide the parts outside the CDR3, is DARVTQTPRHKVTEMGQEVTMRCQPILGHNTVFWYRQTMMQGLELLAYFRNRAPLDDSGMPKDRFSAEMPDATLATLKIQPSEPRDSAVYFCASGLTGAEAFFGQGTRLTVV.

This chain links TRBV12-3 or TRBV12-4 with TRBJ1-2; unclear D gene. V was pared by 7 bases and J by 7 bases, with 16 bases between. This CDR3 region has 13 residues. CDR3 region: CASNIGNIGGYTF. As DNA, the CDR3 is TGTGCCAGCAATATAGGAAACATCGGTGGCTACACCTTC.

This clone was observed a few times. This chain joins TRBV5-1 and TRBJ1-6, with 8 bases fitting TRBD1. Per the germline V gene, CDR1 is SGHRS and CDR2 is YFSETQ. After removal of 3 bases from V and 0 bases from J, the junction contained 2 bases not matched to a gene. This CDR3 spans 16 amino acids. CDR3 sequence reads: CASSSGQASYNSPLHF. DNA for the CDR3: TGCGCCAGCAGCTCGGGACAGGCCTCCTATAATTCACCCCTCCACTTT.

With respect to this clone: Relative to the germline gene, one junction end is altered; a read error may explain this. J is TRBJ2-5 and V is TRBV7-2; 8 bases are shared with TRBD1. Germline V gene data show CDR1 as SGHTA and CDR2 as FQGNSA. The length of the CDR3 is 12 residues. The CDR3 nucleotides read TGTGCCAGCAGCCCTCACAGGGGGGCCGGGCACTTC. Its translation is CASSPHRGAGHF.

The rearrangement uses TRBV19 and TRBJ1-2, with D uncertain. Trimming stripped 0 bases from V and 4 bases from J, with 6 bases between. Germline CDR1 LNHDA, CDR2 SQIVND (reference sequence). The CDR3 consists of 13 residues. CDR3 amino acids: CASSIDPTYGYTF. The CDR3 DNA follows: TGTGCCAGTAGTATAGATCCCACCTATGGCTACACCTTC. Using reference TRBV19 and TRBJ1-2 for the parts outside the CDR3, the full variable domain is DGGITQSPKYLFRKEGQNVTLSCEQNLNHDAMYWYRQDPGQGLRLIYYSQIVNDFQKGDIAEGYSVSREKKESFPLTVTSAQKNPTAFYLCASSIDPTYGYTFGSGTRLTVV.

V is TRBV9 and J is TRBJ2-7, with 10 bases matching TRBD1. CDR3 size: 15 residues. After removal of 4 bases from V and 3 bases from J, the junction contained 7 bases not matched to a gene. Looked up from germline, CDR1 is SGDLS and CDR2 is YYNGEE. This CDR3 is CASSPSGQGNYEQYF. CDR3 coding DNA: TGTGCCAGCAGCCCATCGGGACAGGGGAACTACGAGCAGTACTTC.

This clone has only one observation. V is TRBV6-6 and J is TRBJ2-5; 7 bases fit TRBD1. The CDR3 contains 14 residues. Trimming cost V 7 bases and J 1 base; bases outside gene matches: 6. Per germline, CDR1 MNHNY and CDR2 SVGAGI (reference sequence). The CDR3 protein is CASKETGSQETQYF. The CDR3, as DNA: TGTGCCAGCAAGGAGACAGGGAGCCAAGAGACCCAGTACTTC.

The J gene is TRBJ2-2, the V gene TRBV5-1; D remains unclear. This CDR3 has 13 residues. Germline values: CDR1 SGHRS, CDR2 YFSETQ. Trimming shortened V by 0 bases and J by 6 bases, and 6 bases separated the two germline ends. CDR3 in amino acids: CASSLGEAGELFF. The DNA for the CDR3 is TGCGCCAGCAGCTTGGGTGAGGCCGGGGAGCTGTTTTTT. Drawing the rest from reference TRBV5-1 and TRBJ2-2, the complete variable domain is KAGVTQTPRYLIKTRGQQVTLSCSPISGHRSVSWYQQTPGQGLQFLFEYFSETQRNKGNFPGRFSGRQFSNSRSEMNVSTLELGDSALYLCASSLGEAGELFFGEGSRLTVL.

The chain couples TRBV25-1 to TRBJ1-2, with D perhaps TRBD1 (5 bases). Germline-derived CDR1 and CDR2 are MGHDK and SYGVNS. Trimming removed 2 bases from V and 4 bases from J, with 14 bases in between. This CDR3 comprises 15 residues. The CDR3 nucleotides read TGTGCCAGCAGTGAACCGGGGCCTCTCGGCTATGGCTACACCTTC. It encodes CASSEPGPLGYGYTF.

This clone was recorded only once. The rearrangement uses TRBV5-4 and TRBJ1-4; D possibly corresponds to TRBD1 (5 bases). Germline CDR1 and CDR2: SGHNT and YYREEE (reference sequence). Trimming stripped 1 base from V and 0 bases from J, with 10 bases between. The CDR3 is 16 residues long. CDR3 sequence (DNA): TGTGCCAGCAGCTTGTCTCGGGGGGCAACTAATGAAAAACTGTTTTTT. It translates to CASSLSRGATNEKLFF.

This chain connects TRBV30 to TRBJ2-7; 7 bases fit TRBD2. Germline CDR1 and CDR2: GTSNPN and SVGIG (reference sequence). The CDR3 is made up of 13 amino acids. With 4 bases clipped from V and 6 bases from J, the junction kept 9 bases outside the gene matches. The CDR3 coding sequence is TGTGCCTGGAACCACCCGGGGGAGGGCGAGCAGTACTTC. Protein sequence: CAWNHPGEGEQYF.